This T cell receptor (beta chain) derives from a study of blood T cell repertoires in COVID-19. Study summary: Sources were T cells, B-cell-depleted T cells, or PBMCs; the material itself was cDNA or gDNA.

The junction had 3 bases not matched to a gene; V was cut back by 6 bases and J by 3 bases. The CDR3 runs to 14 residues. Germline assignment: CDR1 MNHEY and CDR2 SMNVEV (reference sequence). Under the authors' procedure: Using reference gene primer amplification, nucleated cell counts were estimated. Libraries were prepared by immunoSEQ multiplex PCR; TCRdb keeps only in-frame clonotypes and omits some of them. V and J calls and clone size come straight from that table; D and trimming were deduced from the DNA. The sample lists around 150,000 clones; approximately 73% were seen once. This chain links TRBV27 with TRBJ1-5, with TRBD1 matching over 9 bases. The receptor's source is a woman of 80 years or more with acute or convalescent COVID-19. The source material was peripheral blood. CDR3 in amino acids: CASRTGGDNQPQHF. The CDR3 bases are TGTGCCAGCAGGACAGGGGGTGACAATCAGCCCCAGCATTTT.